The T cell receptor beta chain under discussion was sequenced for a study of long-term antiretroviral therapy in people with HIV (dated by TCRdb to the early 2020s). Background for the entire study: The earliest samples were collected about a decade before the 2015 WHO recommendation for immediate ART, when ART was typically delayed until CD4 counts fell. This retrospective serial study examined whether starting ART and sustained HIV suppression were associated with changes in the composition and diversity of the TRB repertoire in peripheral blood. No cross-contamination during QIAcube processing was seen in test extractions of a monoclonal T-cell line run alongside roughly 30 polyclonal samples. A total of 150 to 200 cryopreserved PBMC samples came from a few dozen adults with confirmed HIV infection and were collected serially over a mean of approximately six years (range 1-12). About 35% of the 30 participants with HIV were female.

The immunoSEQ hsTCRB v3.0 assay was used at survey level resolution to sequence the TRB variable region. The target sequencing depth for TRB was about 40,000-55,000 T-cell genomes per sample. An Illumina MiSeq with a v3 150-cycle kit was used to sequence the pooled TRB libraries. The original methods were these. Repertoire analysis ran in R within a reproducible Nextflow workflow covering QC, data transformation and analysis. Custom analyses were implemented in LymphoSeq2, an R package for AIRR-Seq data exploration. A handful of samples yielding fewer than 5000 total TRB sequences were excluded, leaving 150 to 200 analyzed HIV repertoires. Of the roughly 190 retained HIV repertoires, about 59 were collected before and 120 to 130 after ART initiation. Repertoires were downsampled to 5000 TRB nucleotide sequences, with summary statistics averaged over 100 downsampling iterations. The analysis kept only TRB sequences whose CDR3 regions were at least seven amino acids long. A Shannon entropy-derived clonality score and the Gini coefficient were used to measure diversity. In the repertoire networks, any two of the top 5000 CDR3 amino acid sequences were connected whenever the two sequences differed by an edit distance of one. For TRB CDR3 amino acid sequences, GLIPH2 was used to predict antigen specificity groups and MHC restriction. To flag known CMV, EBV, HIV or tissue antigen associations, CDR3 amino acid sequences were matched against VDJdb and McPAS-TCR. Pre-ART, post-ART and control groups were compared with Wilcoxon signed-rank tests and Holm-Bonferroni correction. TCRdb took over this immuneACCESS table, retaining in-frame rearrangements with V and J assigned. Such tables are incomplete; in checked studies, under half of the missing clones stem from an unresolved V gene, and the remainder is unexplained. Clone size and the V and J calls come from that table; the DNA yielded D and trimming. The table for this sample lists approximately 45,000 clones; more than 75% of them were counted only once. The biggest ten clones account for 4% to 5.5% of the sample.

As for this clone: The antigen this receptor binds is unknown. Base quality data are lacking; no much larger clone is found one base away.

Participants were included only if at least one PBMC sample before ART initiation and at least two post-ART samples were available. All participants with HIV were treated in the United States of America. Before DNA extraction, cryopreserved samples containing about 1-10 million PBMC were thawed and washed. At the time of the earliest PBMC sample for each participant with HIV, ages ranged from roughly 23 to 60 years. Each participant contributed PBMC samples from 1-4 timepoints before ART initiation and 2-8 timepoints after ART initiation, with a median of 7 samples. For every participant, serial HIV viral load, CD4+ T-cell count, ART history and demographic data were obtained. Using a Qiagen kit on a QIAcube, genomic DNA was extracted from unsorted PBMC, with samples processed in batches of 12. Beyond this particular receptor, the publication reports: The samples span the years 2004 to 2017, and the ART regimens used at that time may not be as effective as current regimens. At every time point, the repertoire was dominated by expanded TRB clones first identified before ART initiation, although this dominance fluctuated and, in many PLHIV, declined after ART. Inferences about post-ART repertoire changes are limited because no data were available on ART adherence, viral resistance or therapy changes. HIV repertoires had narrower CDR3 length ranges than controls, and the network structure suggested an antigen-experienced repertoire that shifted only slightly toward naive after ART. Starting ART was linked to a significant rise in TRB diversity, yet even after long-term ART the diversity remained significantly lower than in transplant donor controls. Because cell numbers in pre-ART samples were limited, unsorted PBMC were profiled instead of sorted CD4+ and CD8+ T cells. Because PBMC availability was limited, only the TCR beta chain was sequenced, with no alpha chain pairing.

The germline V gene supplies CDR1 MNHEY and CDR2 SVGAGI. The CDR3 runs 13 residues from the cysteine to the phenylalanine. Only CDR3 DNA is held: 39 bases, read in frame from base 1. Trimming costs V 8 bases and J 5 bases, and their ends lie 13 bases apart. Sequencing used unsorted PBMCs, obtained 0.1 years before starting antiretroviral therapy. The chain joins TRBV6-5 to TRBJ1-3, with the D gene uncertain. This sequence originates from a woman between 50 and 59 years old with HIV. The sequence in DNA is TGTGCCAGCGTTCCTGAAGGTAGAAACACCATATATTTT. Translated, it reads CASVPEGRNTIYF.